The 2 T cell receptor beta chains given below trace back to one sample, sequenced in a study of vaccination and CD4 T cells after COVID-19. Antigens of these TCRs are unknown. Cultured CD4+ T cell DNA was sequenced using the Oncomine TCR Beta short-read assay. TCRdb reprocessed the PCR reads via MiXCR and lists one record per CDR3 protein. This table holds thousands of distinct CDR3 sequences, 50% to 60% found once. Treatment here: roughly nine-day PBMC culture with coronavirus spike peptide pools or control peptides (ViraFEST assay). Sequenced: CD4+ T cells from blood, cultured in vitro. These receptors were taken from a human donor who had recovered from COVID-19.

V usage is TRBV6-4 and J usage is TRBJ2-3; 10 positions agree with TRBD1. Germline CDR1 reads MRHNA; CDR2 reads SNTAGT. V dropped 4 bases and J dropped 4; count of bases not matched to a gene: 5. The CDR3 length is 15 residues. The DNA for the CDR3 is TGTGCCAGCAGTGCCGGGACAGGGGAGTCAGATACGCAGTATTTT. Its translation: CASSAGTGESDTQYF.

This clonotype was picked up a small number of times. J is TRBJ2-5 and V is TRBV7-8, with a weak D call TRBD2 (6 bases). Germline loops: CDR1 SGHVS, CDR2 FQNEAQ. Trimming shortened V by 4 bases and J by 5 bases, and 17 bases separated the two germline ends. The CDR3 is 15 amino acids. The CDR3 sequence: CASSSTWGVGETQYF. CDR3 DNA sequence: TGTGCCAGCAGCTCTACTTGGGGGGTCGGCGAGACCCAGTACTTC.